Below are 2 T cell receptor beta chains sequenced from a single sample in a study of T-cell reconstitution after alpha-beta-depleted transplantation in children. The authors prepared the TCRbeta library with unique molecular identifiers. TCRdb ran MiXCR on the PCR reads and lists one entry per CDR3 protein. Of a few hundred thousand distinct CDR3 sequences detected, more than 9% appear once; the ten largest clones hold 9.5% to 13%. Sample: PBMCs from the stem cell graft donor, taken from the stem cell graft. The receptors come from a human donor who donated a stem cell graft to a child with SCID.

The chain has TRBV5-1 and TRBJ1-1; D is uncertain. V gave up 7 bases and J gave up 0 bases, with 13 bases separating them. The CDR3 sequence is 14 residues long. CDR1 is SGHRS, CDR2 YFSETQ, per germline. Written as DNA, the CDR3 is TGCGCCAGCGGAGTCCAGAGTTTGAACACTGAAGCTTTCTTT. Translation gives CASGVQSLNTEAFF. Full variable domain (rest looked up from reference TRBV5-1 and TRBJ1-1): KAGVTQTPRYLIKTRGQQVTLSCSPISGHRSVSWYQQTPGQGLQFLFEYFSETQRNKGNFPGRFSGRQFSNSRSEMNVSTLELGDSALYLCASGVQSLNTEAFFGQGTRLTVV.

The table lists this clonotype with a few counts. The chain uses TRBV7-9 and TRBJ2-2; no clear D. V was pared by 11 bases and J by 6 bases, with 13 bases between. This CDR3 comprises 12 residues. Germline loops: CDR1 SEHNR, CDR2 FQNEAQ (reference sequence). The CDR3 DNA reads TGTGCCGCCCCTCCGGACCCCGGGGAGCTGTTTTTT. It translates to CAAPPDPGELFF.